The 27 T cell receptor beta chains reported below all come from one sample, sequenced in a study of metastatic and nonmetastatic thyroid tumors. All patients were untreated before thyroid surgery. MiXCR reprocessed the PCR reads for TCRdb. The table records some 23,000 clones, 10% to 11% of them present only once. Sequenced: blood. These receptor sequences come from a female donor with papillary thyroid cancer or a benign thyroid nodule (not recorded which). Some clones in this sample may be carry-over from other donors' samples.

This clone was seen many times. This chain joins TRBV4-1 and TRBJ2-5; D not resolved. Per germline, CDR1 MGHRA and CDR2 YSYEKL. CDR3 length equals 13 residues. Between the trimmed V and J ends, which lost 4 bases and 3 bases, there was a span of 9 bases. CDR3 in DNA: TGCGCCAGCAGCCTCGGACCAAAAGAGACCCAGTACTTC. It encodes CASSLGPKETQYF.

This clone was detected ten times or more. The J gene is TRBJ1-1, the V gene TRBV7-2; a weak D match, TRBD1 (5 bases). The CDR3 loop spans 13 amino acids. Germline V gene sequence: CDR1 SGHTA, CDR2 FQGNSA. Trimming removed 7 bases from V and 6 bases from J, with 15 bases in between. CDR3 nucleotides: TGTGCCAGCATCCCTGGGCGGGGCGCTGAAGCTTTCTTT. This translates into CASIPGRGAEAFF.

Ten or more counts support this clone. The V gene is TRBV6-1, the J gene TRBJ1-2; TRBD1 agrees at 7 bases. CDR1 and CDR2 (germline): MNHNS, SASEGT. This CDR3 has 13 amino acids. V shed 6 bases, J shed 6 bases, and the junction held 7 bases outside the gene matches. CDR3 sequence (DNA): TGTGCCAGCAGACGACAGGGAAGGGATGGCTACACCTTC. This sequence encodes CASRRQGRDGYTF.

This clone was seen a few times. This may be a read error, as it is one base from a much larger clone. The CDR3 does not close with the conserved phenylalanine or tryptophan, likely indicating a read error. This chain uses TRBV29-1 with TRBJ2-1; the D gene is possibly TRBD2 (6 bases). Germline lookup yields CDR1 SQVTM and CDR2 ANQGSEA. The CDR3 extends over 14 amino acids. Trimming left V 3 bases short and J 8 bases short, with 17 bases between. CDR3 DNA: TGCAGCGTTGATACTGCGACTAGGGGTTATGAGCAGTTCTCC. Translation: CSVDTATRGYEQFS.

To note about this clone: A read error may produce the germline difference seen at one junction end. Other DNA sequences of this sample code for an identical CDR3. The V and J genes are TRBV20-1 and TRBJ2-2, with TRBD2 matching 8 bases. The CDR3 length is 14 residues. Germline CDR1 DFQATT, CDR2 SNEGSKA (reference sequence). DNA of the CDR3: TGCAGTGCTAGAGCCGGACTAGCAGACGGGGAACTGTTTTTT. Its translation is CSARAGLADGELFF.

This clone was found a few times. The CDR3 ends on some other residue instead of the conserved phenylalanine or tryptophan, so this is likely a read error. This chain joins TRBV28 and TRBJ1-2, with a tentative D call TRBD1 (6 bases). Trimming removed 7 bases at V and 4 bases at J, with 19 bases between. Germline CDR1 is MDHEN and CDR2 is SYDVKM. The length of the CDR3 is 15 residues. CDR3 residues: CASNPGGAASYGYTL. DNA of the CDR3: TGTGCCAGCAACCCTGGGGGGGCCGCTTCCTATGGCTACACCTTA.

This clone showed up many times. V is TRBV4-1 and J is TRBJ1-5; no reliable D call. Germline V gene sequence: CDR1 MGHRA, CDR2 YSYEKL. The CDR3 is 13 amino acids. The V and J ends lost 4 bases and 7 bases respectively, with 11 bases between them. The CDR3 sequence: CASSLRVDQPQHF. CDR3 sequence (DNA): TGCGCCAGCAGCCTTAGGGTTGACCAGCCCCAGCATTTT.

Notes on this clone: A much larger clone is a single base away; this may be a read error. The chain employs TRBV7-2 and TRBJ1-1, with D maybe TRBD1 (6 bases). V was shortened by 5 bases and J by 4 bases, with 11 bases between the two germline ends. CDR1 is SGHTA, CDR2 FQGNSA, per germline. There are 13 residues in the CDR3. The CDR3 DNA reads TGTGCCAGCAGCGTAACAGGGCCCACTGAAGCTTTCTTT. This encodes CASSVTGPTEAFF.

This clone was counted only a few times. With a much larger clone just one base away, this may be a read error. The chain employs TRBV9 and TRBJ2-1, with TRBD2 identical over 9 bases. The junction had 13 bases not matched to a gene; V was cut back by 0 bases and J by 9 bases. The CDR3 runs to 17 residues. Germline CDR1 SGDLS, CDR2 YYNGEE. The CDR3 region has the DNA TGTGCCAGCAGCGTAGTGGATAGCGGGAGATCCGATTCTGAGCAGTTCTTC. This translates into CASSVVDSGRSDSEQFF.

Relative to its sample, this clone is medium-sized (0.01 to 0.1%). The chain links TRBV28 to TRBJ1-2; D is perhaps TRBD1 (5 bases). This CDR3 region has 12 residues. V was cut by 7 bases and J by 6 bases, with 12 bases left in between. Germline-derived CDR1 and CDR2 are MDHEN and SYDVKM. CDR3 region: CASTPGLDGYTF. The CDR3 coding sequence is TGTGCCAGCACCCCAGGGTTGGATGGCTACACCTTC.

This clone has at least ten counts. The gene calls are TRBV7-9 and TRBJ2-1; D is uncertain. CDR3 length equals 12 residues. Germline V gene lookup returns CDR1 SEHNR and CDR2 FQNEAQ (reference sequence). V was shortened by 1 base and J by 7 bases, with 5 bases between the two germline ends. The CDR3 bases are TGTGCCAGCAGCTTAGTTGGGAATGAGCAGTTCTTC. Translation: CASSLVGNEQFF.

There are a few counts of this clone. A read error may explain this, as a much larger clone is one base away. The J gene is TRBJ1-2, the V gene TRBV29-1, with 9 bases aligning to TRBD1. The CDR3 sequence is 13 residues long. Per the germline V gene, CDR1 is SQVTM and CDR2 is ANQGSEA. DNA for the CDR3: TGCAGAGTTGAGTCCGTAACAGGGGGCGGCTACACCTTC. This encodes CRVESVTGGGYTF. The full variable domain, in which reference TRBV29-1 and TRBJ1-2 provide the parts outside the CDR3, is SAVISQKPSRDICQRGTSLTIQCQVDSQVTMMFWYRQQPGQSLTLIATANQGSEATYESGFVIDKFPISRPNLTFSTLTVSNMSPEDSSIYLCRVESVTGGGYTFGSGTRLTVV.

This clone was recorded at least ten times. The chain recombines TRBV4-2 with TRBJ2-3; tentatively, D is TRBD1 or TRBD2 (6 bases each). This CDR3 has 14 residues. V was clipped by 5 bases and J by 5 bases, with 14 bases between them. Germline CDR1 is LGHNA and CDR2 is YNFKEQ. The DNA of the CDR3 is TGTGCCAGCAGCTCAGGGGAGGATGGAGATACGCAGTATTTT. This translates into CASSSGEDGDTQYF.

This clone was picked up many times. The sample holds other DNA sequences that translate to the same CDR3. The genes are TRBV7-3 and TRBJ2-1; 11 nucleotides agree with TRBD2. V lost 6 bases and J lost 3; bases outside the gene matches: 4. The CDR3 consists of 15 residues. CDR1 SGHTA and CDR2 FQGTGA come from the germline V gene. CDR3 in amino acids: CASSSLAGVYNEQFF. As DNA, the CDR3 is TGTGCCAGCAGTTCACTAGCGGGAGTCTACAATGAGCAGTTCTTC.

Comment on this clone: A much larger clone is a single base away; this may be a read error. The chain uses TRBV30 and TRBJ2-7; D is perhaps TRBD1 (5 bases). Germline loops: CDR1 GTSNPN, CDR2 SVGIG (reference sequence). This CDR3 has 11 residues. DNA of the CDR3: TGTGCCTGGAGTAGGGGCTACGAGCAGTGCTTC. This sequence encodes CAWSRGYEQCF.

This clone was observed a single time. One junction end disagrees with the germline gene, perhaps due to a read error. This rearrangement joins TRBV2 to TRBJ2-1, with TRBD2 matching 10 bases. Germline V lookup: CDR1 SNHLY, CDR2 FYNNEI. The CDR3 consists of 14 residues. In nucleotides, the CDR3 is TGTGACAGCCAAGCGGGAGGGTCCTACAATGAGCAGTTCTTC. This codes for CDSQAGGSYNEQFF.

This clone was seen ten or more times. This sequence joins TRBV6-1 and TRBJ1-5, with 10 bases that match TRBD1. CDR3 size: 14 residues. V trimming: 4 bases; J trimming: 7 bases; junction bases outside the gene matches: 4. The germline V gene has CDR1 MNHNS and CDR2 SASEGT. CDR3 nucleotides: TGTGCCAGCAGTGGACAGGGGGCTGGGCAGCCCCAGCATTTT. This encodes CASSGQGAGQPQHF.

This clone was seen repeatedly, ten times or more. The CDR3 is CASSLAGNTEAFF. DNA of the CDR3: TGCGCCAGCAGCTTGGCAGGGAACACTGAAGCTTTCTTT. The rearrangement joins TRBV5-1 to TRBJ1-1; D not resolved. V lost 0 bases to trimming and J lost 1 base, with 4 bases between them. This CDR3 comprises 13 residues. Per the germline V gene, CDR1 is SGHRS and CDR2 is YFSETQ.

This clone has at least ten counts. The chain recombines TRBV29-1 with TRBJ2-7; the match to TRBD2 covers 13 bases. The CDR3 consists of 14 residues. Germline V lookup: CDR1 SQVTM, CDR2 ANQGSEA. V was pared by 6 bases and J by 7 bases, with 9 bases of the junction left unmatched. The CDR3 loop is CSVGTSGTKGEQYF. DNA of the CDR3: TGCAGCGTGGGGACTAGCGGGACGAAGGGTGAGCAGTACTTC.

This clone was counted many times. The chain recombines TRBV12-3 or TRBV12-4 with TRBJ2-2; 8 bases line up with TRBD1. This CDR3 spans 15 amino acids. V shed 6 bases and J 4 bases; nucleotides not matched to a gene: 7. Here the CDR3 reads CASSPDRGATGELFF. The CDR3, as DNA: TGTGCCAGCAGCCCAGACAGGGGTGCCACCGGGGAGCTGTTTTTT.

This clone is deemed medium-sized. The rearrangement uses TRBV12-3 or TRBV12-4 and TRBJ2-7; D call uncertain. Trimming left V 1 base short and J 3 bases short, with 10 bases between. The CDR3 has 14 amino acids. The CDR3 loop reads CASSLGARSYEQYF. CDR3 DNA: TGTGCCAGCAGTTTAGGGGCGCGGAGCTACGAGCAGTACTTC.

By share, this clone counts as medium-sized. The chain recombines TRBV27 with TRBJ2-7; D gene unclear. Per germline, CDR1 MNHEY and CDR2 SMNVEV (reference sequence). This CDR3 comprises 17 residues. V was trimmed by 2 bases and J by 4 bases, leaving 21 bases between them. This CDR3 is CASSLKFLADNTYEQYF. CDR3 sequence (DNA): TGTGCCAGCAGTTTAAAGTTCTTGGCAGACAATACTTACGAGCAGTACTTC.

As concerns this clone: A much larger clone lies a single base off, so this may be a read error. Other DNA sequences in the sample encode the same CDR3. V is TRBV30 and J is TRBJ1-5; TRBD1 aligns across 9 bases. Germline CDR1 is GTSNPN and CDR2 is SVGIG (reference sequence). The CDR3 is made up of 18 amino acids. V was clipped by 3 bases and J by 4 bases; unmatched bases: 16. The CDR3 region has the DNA TGTGCCTGGAGGGGCACAGGGGGCGGTCGCGGATGGAATCAGCCCCAGCATTTT. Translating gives CAWRGTGGGRGWNQPQHF.

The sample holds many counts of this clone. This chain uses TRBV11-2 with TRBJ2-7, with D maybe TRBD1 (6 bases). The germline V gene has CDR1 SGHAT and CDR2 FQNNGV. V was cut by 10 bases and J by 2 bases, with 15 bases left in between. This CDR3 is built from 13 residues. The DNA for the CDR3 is TGTGCCACCAGACAGGACCTCCCCTACGAGCAGTACTTC. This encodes CATRQDLPYEQYF.

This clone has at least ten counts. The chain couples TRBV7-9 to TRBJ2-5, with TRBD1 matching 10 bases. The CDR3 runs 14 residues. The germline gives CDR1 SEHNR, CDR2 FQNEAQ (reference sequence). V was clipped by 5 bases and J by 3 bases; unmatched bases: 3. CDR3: CASSPGTGEETQYF. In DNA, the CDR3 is TGTGCCAGCAGCCCTGGGACAGGGGAAGAGACCCAGTACTTC.

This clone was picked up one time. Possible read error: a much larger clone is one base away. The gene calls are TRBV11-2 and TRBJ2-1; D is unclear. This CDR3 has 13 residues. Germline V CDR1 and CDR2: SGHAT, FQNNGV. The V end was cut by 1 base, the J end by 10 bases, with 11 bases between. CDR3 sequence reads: CASSLGPPSEQFF. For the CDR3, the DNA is TGTGCCAGCAGCTTAGGTCCTCCCTCGGAGCAGTTCTTC.

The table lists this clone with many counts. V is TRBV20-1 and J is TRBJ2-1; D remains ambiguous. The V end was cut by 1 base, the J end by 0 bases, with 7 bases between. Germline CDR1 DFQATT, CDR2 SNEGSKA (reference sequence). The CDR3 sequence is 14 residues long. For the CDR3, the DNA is TGCAGTGCTAGAGGGCCTGGCTCCTACAATGAGCAGTTCTTC. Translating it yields CSARGPGSYNEQFF.